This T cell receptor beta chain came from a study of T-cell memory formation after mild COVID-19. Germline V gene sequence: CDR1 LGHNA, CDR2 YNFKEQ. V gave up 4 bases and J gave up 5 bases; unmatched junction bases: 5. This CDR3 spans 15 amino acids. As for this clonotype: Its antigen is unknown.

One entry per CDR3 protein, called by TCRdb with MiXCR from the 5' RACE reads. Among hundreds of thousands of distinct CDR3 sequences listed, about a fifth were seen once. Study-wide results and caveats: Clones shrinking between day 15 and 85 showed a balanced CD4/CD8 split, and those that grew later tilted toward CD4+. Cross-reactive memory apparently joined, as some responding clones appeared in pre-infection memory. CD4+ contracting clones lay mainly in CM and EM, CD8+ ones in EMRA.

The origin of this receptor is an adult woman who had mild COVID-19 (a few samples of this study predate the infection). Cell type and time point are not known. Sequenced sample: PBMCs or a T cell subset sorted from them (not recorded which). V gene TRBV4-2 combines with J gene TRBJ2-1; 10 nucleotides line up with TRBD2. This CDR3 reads CASSPFGLADNEQFF. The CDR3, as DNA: TGTGCCAGCAGCCCTTTCGGACTAGCGGACAATGAGCAGTTCTTC.